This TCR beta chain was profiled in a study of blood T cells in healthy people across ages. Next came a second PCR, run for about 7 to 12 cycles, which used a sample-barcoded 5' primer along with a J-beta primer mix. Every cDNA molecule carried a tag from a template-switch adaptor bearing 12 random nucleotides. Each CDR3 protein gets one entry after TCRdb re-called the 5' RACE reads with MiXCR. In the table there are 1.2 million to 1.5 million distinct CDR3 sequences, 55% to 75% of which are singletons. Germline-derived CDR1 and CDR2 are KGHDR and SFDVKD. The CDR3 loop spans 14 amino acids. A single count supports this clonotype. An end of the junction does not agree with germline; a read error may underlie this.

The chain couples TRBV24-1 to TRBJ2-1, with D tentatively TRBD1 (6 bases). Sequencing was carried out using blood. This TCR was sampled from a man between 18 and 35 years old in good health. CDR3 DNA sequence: TGTGCCACCAGTCCCAGGGGATCCTACGATGAGCAGTTCTTC. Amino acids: CATSPRGSYDEQFF.